These 22 T cell receptor beta chains were all obtained from the same sample, sequenced in a study of tumor-infiltrating lymphocytes in localized non-small cell lung cancer. The data were produced by immunoSEQ multiplex PCR, yet TCRdb's version contains in-frame clones alone and is incomplete. The data contain about 9,200 clones, roughly four fifths of them singletons. Sequenced material: uninvolved lung tissue not adjacent to the tumor. These receptors came from a human donor with non-small cell lung cancer.

This clone appeared a few times. The J gene is TRBJ2-5, the V gene TRBV7-9; D unclear. Trimming stripped 5 bases from V and 5 bases from J, with 9 bases between. The CDR3 has 12 amino acids. The germline V gene has CDR1 SEHNR and CDR2 FQNEAQ (reference sequence). The CDR3 DNA is TGTGCCAGCAGCCCCCTCCGGGAGACCCAGTACTTC. It specifies CASSPLRETQYF.

The chain combines TRBV29-1 with TRBJ2-3; D is ambiguous. Trimming took 0 bases from V and 5 from J, leaving 12 bases between them. CDR3 length: 14 residues. The germline gives CDR1 SQVTM, CDR2 ANQGSEA. The CDR3 is CSVEDDWQVDTQYF. CDR3 DNA: TGCAGCGTTGAAGATGACTGGCAGGTAGATACGCAGTATTTT.

The chain joins TRBV28 to TRBJ1-2, with D hard to call. CDR1 MDHEN and CDR2 SYDVKM come from the germline V gene. There are 12 residues in the CDR3. Trimming took 6 bases from V and 0 from J, leaving 5 bases between them. The CDR3 coding sequence is TGTGCCAGCAGCTCCACTAACTATGGCTACACCTTC. Protein sequence: CASSSTNYGYTF.

The V call is TRBV6-4, the J call TRBJ2-1; D possibly corresponds to TRBD2 (5 bases). Trimming pared 4 bases from V and 8 bases from J, leaving 12 bases between. This CDR3 has 13 residues. CDR1 and CDR2 (germline): MRHNA, SNTAGT. The CDR3 protein is CASSALEGDEQFF. DNA for the CDR3: TGTGCCAGCAGTGCGCTCGAGGGCGATGAGCAGTTCTTC.

The chain links TRBV7-7 to TRBJ2-5; D might be TRBD2 (6 bases). Germline V gene data show CDR1 as SSHAT and CDR2 as FNYEAQ (reference sequence). The CDR3 has 15 amino acids. V lost 0 bases to trimming and J lost 7 bases, with 15 bases between them. The CDR3 sequence: CASSLASAGYGTQYF. In DNA, the CDR3 is TGTGCCAGCAGCTTAGCGTCGGCGGGGTATGGGACCCAGTACTTC. The full variable domain, its missing parts supplied by reference TRBV7-7 and TRBJ2-5, is GAGVSQSPRYKVTKRGQDVTLRCDPISSHATLYWYQQALGQGPEFLTYFNYEAQPDKSGLPSDRFSAERPEGSISTLTIQRTEQRDSAMYRCASSLASAGYGTQYFGPGTRLLVL.

The rearrangement joins TRBV19 to TRBJ2-7; D gene unclear. The germline V and J ends were trimmed by 3 bases and 5 bases, with 14 bases remaining between them. The CDR3 totals 14 residues. CDR1 and CDR2 from the germline V gene are LNHDA and SQIVND (reference sequence). The CDR3 loop reads CASSMSAFRNEQYF. Here the CDR3 DNA reads TGTGCCAGTAGTATGTCGGCCTTTAGAAACGAGCAGTACTTC.

The chain has TRBV2 and TRBJ1-5, with 7 positions matching TRBD1. Germline V lookup: CDR1 SNHLY, CDR2 FYNNEI. CDR3 length: 17 amino acids. V lost 3 bases to trimming and J lost 6 bases; unmatched junction nucleotides: 14. CDR3 coding DNA: TGTGCCAGCAGTGATTTTTTGATGTCGGCAGGGGGTCAGCCCCAGCATTTT. Translated, it gives CASSDFLMSAGGQPQHF.

The chain uses TRBV15 and TRBJ2-1; D not resolved. The CDR3 length is 18 residues. Trimming shortened V by 1 base and J by 5 bases, and 21 bases separated the two germline ends. CDR1 and CDR2 from the germline V gene are LNHNV and YYDKDF (reference sequence). The chain's CDR3 is CATSRVFAMTDLHNEQFF. For the CDR3, the DNA is TGTGCCACCAGCAGAGTGTTCGCGATGACCGACCTTCACAATGAGCAGTTCTTC.

The rearrangement links TRBV30 to TRBJ2-2; D gene uncertain. The CDR3 contains 14 residues. V shed 0 bases and J shed 0 bases, with 5 bases lying between them. CDR1 is GTSNPN and CDR2 is SVGIG in the germline V gene (reference sequence). CDR3 in DNA: TGTGCCTGGAGTGTAACACCGAACACCGGGGAGCTGTTTTTT. It specifies CAWSVTPNTGELFF.

This rearrangement joins TRBV7-2 to TRBJ1-1; D is possibly TRBD1 (5 bases). CDR1 SGHTA and CDR2 FQGNSA come from the germline V gene. Trimming left V 3 bases short and J 8 bases short, with 10 bases between. The CDR3 spans 12 residues. The CDR3 DNA reads as TGTGCCAGCAGCTTTGGGGGAGTGGAAGCTTTCTTT. Protein: CASSFGGVEAFF.

The chain links TRBV15 to TRBJ2-3; D ambiguous. Germline lookup yields CDR1 LNHNV and CDR2 YYDKDF (reference sequence). The length of the CDR3 is 14 residues. Between the trimmed V and J ends, which lost 4 bases and 0 bases, there was a span of 8 bases. This CDR3 reads CATSIDYSTDTQYF. CDR3 in DNA: TGTGCCACCAGCATAGATTATAGCACAGATACGCAGTATTTT.

V usage is TRBV29-1 and J usage is TRBJ1-2; 9 nucleotides line up with TRBD1. CDR3 length: 13 amino acids. Germline-derived CDR1 and CDR2 are SQVTM and ANQGSEA. V shed 4 bases, J shed 4 bases, and the junction held 4 bases outside the gene matches. The CDR3 reads CSVGTGESYGYTF. CDR3 bases: TGCAGCGTTGGGACAGGGGAGAGCTATGGCTACACCTTC.

The chain combines TRBV9 with TRBJ1-4; 9 bases line up with TRBD1. Per germline, CDR1 SGDLS and CDR2 YYNGEE. V lost 0 bases, J lost 8 bases, and 8 bases stayed unmatched. The CDR3 has 16 amino acids. CDR3 protein: CASSVEQGARGEKLFF. CDR3 DNA: TGTGCCAGCAGCGTAGAACAGGGGGCGCGAGGAGAAAAACTGTTTTTT. The variable domain in full, completed from reference TRBV9 and TRBJ1-4, reads DSGVTQTPKHLITATGQRVTLRCSPRSGDLSVYWYQQSLDQGLQFLIQYYNGEERAKGNILERFSAQQFPDLHSELNLSSLELGDSALYFCASSVEQGARGEKLFFGSGTQLSVL.

This chain links TRBV9 with TRBJ2-3, with 10 bases that match TRBD2. Germline CDR1 is SGDLS and CDR2 is YYNGEE. The CDR3 contains 15 residues. Germline trimming cut 0 bases from V and 6 bases from J; bases unmatched to any gene: 4. The CDR3 DNA reads as TGTGCCAGCAGCGTAGATAGCGGGGGGATGGATACGCAGTATTTT. Its protein product is CASSVDSGGMDTQYF.

The chain uses TRBV27 and TRBJ1-5; D remains unclear. CDR1 is MNHEY, CDR2 SMNVEV, per germline (reference sequence). This CDR3 region has 13 residues. Between the trimmed V and J ends, which lost 5 bases and 4 bases, there was a span of 9 bases. Here the CDR3 DNA reads TGTGCCAGCAGTGATGACCTAAATCAGCCCCAGCATTTT. Encoded protein: CASSDDLNQPQHF.

This chain uses TRBV10-3 with TRBJ1-1; the D gene is possibly TRBD1 (6 bases). The germline gives CDR1 ENHRY, CDR2 SYGVKD. V was cut by 5 bases and J by 0 bases, with 10 bases left in between. The CDR3 has 14 amino acids. The DNA of the CDR3 is TGTGCCATCAGTCCAGGGGTACTGAACACTGAAGCTTTCTTT. Encoded protein: CAISPGVLNTEAFF.

V gene TRBV2 combines with J gene TRBJ2-7, with D unclear. The ends were cut back, 3 bases at V and 0 bases at J, with 21 bases in the middle. In germline, CDR1 is SNHLY, CDR2 FYNNEI. This CDR3 is built from 18 residues. The CDR3: CASSETSPRSASSYEQYF. The CDR3 DNA reads TGTGCCAGCAGTGAGACCTCGCCTCGAAGCGCGAGCTCCTACGAGCAGTACTTC.

J is TRBJ1-1 and V is TRBV7-9; 8 bases are shared with TRBD1. From germline, CDR1 is SEHNR and CDR2 FQNEAQ (reference sequence). The junction had 10 bases not matched to a gene; V was cut back by 5 bases and J by 2 bases. CDR3 length equals 16 residues. DNA for the CDR3: TGTGCCAGCAGCATACCTAGGACAGGGCATAACACTGAAGCTTTCTTT. This translates into CASSIPRTGHNTEAFF. The whole variable domain, remainder taken from reference TRBV7-9 and TRBJ1-1, is DTGVSQNPRHKITKRGQNVTFRCDPISEHNRLYWYRQTLGQGPEFLTYFQNEAQLEKSRLLSDRFSAERPKGSFSTLEIQRTEQGDSAMYLCASSIPRTGHNTEAFFGQGTRLTVV.

In this sample, this clone turned up a few times. V is TRBV9 and J is TRBJ2-7, with 13 nucleotides matching TRBD2. In germline, CDR1 is SGDLS, CDR2 YYNGEE. With V trimmed by 0 bases and J by 5 bases, 2 bases remained unmatched. This CDR3 region has 15 residues. CDR3 region: CASSVGGLAGDEQYF. The CDR3 bases are TGTGCCAGCAGCGTAGGAGGACTAGCGGGAGACGAGCAGTACTTC. Full variable domain (remainder filled in from reference TRBV9 and TRBJ2-7): DSGVTQTPKHLITATGQRVTLRCSPRSGDLSVYWYQQSLDQGLQFLIQYYNGEERAKGNILERFSAQQFPDLHSELNLSSLELGDSALYFCASSVGGLAGDEQYFGPGTRLTVT.

The rearrangement uses TRBV25-1 and TRBJ2-5; D is ambiguous. The ends were cut back, 6 bases at V and 1 base at J, with 12 bases in the middle. Germline V lookup: CDR1 MGHDK, CDR2 SYGVNS. The CDR3 has 14 amino acids. The CDR3 nucleotides read TGTGCCAGCAGACCCCCGGTGGCCCAAGAGACCCAGTACTTC. It translates to CASRPPVAQETQYF.

This clone was detected once. The V and J genes are TRBV29-1 and TRBJ2-1; no definite D call. Per germline, CDR1 SQVTM and CDR2 ANQGSEA. CDR3 length equals 14 residues. Trimming removed 2 bases at V and 0 bases at J, with 8 bases between. The DNA for the CDR3 is TGCAGCGTTGAAAACATGAGCTCCTACAATGAGCAGTTCTTC. Translation gives CSVENMSSYNEQFF.

The chain couples TRBV7-9 to TRBJ2-7, with 8 bases that match TRBD2. J was trimmed by 5 bases and V by 5 bases; bases with no gene match: 11. The CDR3 sequence is 15 residues long. The germline gives CDR1 SEHNR, CDR2 FQNEAQ (reference sequence). This CDR3 is CASSLVNSGIHEQYF. The CDR3 DNA sequence: TGTGCCAGCAGCCTGGTTAATAGCGGGATCCACGAGCAGTACTTC. The variable domain in full, completed from reference TRBV7-9 and TRBJ2-7, reads DTGVSQNPRHKITKRGQNVTFRCDPISEHNRLYWYRQTLGQGPEFLTYFQNEAQLEKSRLLSDRFSAERPKGSFSTLEIQRTEQGDSAMYLCASSLVNSGIHEQYFGPGTRLTVT.